The 9 T cell receptor beta chains listed next were all sequenced from one sample in a study of blood T cell repertoires in COVID-19. This table comes from immunoSEQ multiplex PCR, and its TCRdb copy is limited to in-frame clones, with some not included. The sample lists about 100,000 clones, 60% to 85% occurring once. Input material: peripheral blood. These receptor sequences come from a man in his sixties or seventies with acute or convalescent COVID-19.

This chain connects TRBV6-5 to TRBJ1-2; possible D gene TRBD1, 5 bases. CDR1 is MNHEY and CDR2 is SVGAGI in the germline V gene. With 8 bases removed from V and 0 bases from J, the gap between germline ends came to 13 bases. CDR3 length: 14 residues. CDR3 in amino acids: CASGDGGTNYGYTF. CDR3 DNA: TGTGCCAGCGGGGACGGGGGGACTAACTATGGCTACACCTTC.

This rearrangement joins TRBV12-3 or TRBV12-4 to TRBJ1-6; TRBD1 might be the D (5 bases). The CDR3 consists of 12 residues. V was trimmed by 5 bases and J by 7 bases, leaving 6 bases between them. CDR3 in DNA: TGTGCCAGCAGTCGACAGAATTCACCCCTCCACTTT. Its protein product is CASSRQNSPLHF.

The J gene is TRBJ2-1, the V gene TRBV3-1 (or the pseudogene TRBV3-2), with TRBD2 identical over 14 bases. The V gene's germline CDR1 is LGHDT and CDR2 YNNKEL (reference sequence). J was trimmed by 8 bases and V by 4 bases; bases with no gene match: 4. This CDR3 comprises 15 residues. The CDR3 DNA is TGTGCCAGCAGCCGGACTAGCGGGGGGCCCCATGAGCAGTTCTTC. The encoded protein is CASSRTSGGPHEQFF.

This clone was observed many times. The rearrangement links TRBV5-6 to TRBJ1-1; 8 nucleotides align to TRBD1. CDR1 and CDR2 (germline): SGHDT, YYEEEE. Trimming took 1 base from V and 3 from J; bases not matched to a gene: 2. The CDR3 is 14 amino acids. As DNA, the CDR3 is TGTGCCAGCAGCTTGACAGGGGGGGACACTGAAGCTTTCTTT. It is translated as CASSLTGGDTEAFF.

CDR3 in DNA: TGTGCCAGCAGCCAAGTGACAGGGTACAATGAGCAGTTCTTC. This gives the protein CASSQVTGYNEQFF. J is TRBJ2-1 and V is TRBV3-1 (or the pseudogene TRBV3-2); 7 bases are shared with TRBD1. This CDR3 is built from 14 residues. Germline trimming cut 1 base from V and 4 bases from J; bases unmatched to any gene: 1. Germline V lookup: CDR1 LGHDT, CDR2 YNNKEL (reference sequence).

The V and J genes are TRBV21-1 and TRBJ2-7; the D call of TRBD1 is as the table states it, not checked on the DNA. TRBV21-1 is a documented pseudogene. The CDR3 runs 11 residues. The CDR3 DNA reads as TGTGCCAGCAGCAAAGACAACGAGCAGTACTTC. Its protein product is CASSKDNEQYF.

The genes are TRBV7-2 and TRBJ2-2; 7 bases map to TRBD2. The CDR3 is 18 amino acids. V gave up 2 bases and J gave up 5 bases; unmatched junction bases: 14. The germline V gene has CDR1 SGHTA and CDR2 FQGNSA. DNA for the CDR3: TGTGCCAGCAGCTTACCCTCCCGAGTTAGCGGGTTGACCGGGGAGCTGTTTTTT. Translation: CASSLPSRVSGLTGELFF.

The gene calls are TRBV6-5 and TRBJ2-7; TRBD2 is a possible D gene (6 bases). Looked up from germline, CDR1 is MNHEY and CDR2 is SVGAGI. V dropped 4 bases and J dropped 0 bases, with 10 bases sitting between them. The CDR3 totals 14 residues. Here the CDR3 reads CASSLTGASYEQYF. The CDR3 coding sequence is TGTGCCAGCAGTTTGACGGGAGCCTCCTACGAGCAGTACTTC.

CDR3 bases: TGTGCCAGCAGTCCGACAGGTTTTGAACAGTACTTC. Amino acids: CASSPTGFEQYF. The gene calls are TRBV6-6 and TRBJ2-7, with a possible D match to TRBD1 (6 bases). The CDR3 has 12 residues. Per germline, CDR1 MNHNY and CDR2 SVGAGI (reference sequence). V lost 5 bases and J lost 10, with 15 bases in between.